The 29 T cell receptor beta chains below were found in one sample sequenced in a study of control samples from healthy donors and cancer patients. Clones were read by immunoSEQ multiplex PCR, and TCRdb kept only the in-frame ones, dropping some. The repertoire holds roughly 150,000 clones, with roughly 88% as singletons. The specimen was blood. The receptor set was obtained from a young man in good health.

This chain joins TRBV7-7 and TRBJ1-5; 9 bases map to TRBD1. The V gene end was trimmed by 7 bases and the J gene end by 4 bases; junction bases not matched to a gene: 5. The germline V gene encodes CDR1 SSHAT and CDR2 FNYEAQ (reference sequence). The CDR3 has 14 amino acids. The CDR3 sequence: CASTPTGGNQPQHF. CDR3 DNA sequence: TGTGCCAGCACCCCGACAGGGGGAAATCAGCCCCAGCATTTT.

The CDR3 DNA follows: TGCAGCGTTGAATCCGATAACCCCACCGAGACCCAGTACTTC. Translation gives CSVESDNPTETQYF. This chain joins TRBV29-1 and TRBJ2-5; D is uncertain. Germline V gene sequence: CDR1 SQVTM, CDR2 ANQGSEA. V was shortened by 2 bases and J by 5 bases, with 15 bases between the two germline ends. There are 14 residues in the CDR3.

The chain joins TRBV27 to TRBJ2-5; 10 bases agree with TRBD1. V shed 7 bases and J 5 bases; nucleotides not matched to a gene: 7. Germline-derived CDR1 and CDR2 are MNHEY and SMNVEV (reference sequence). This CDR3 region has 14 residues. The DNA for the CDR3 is TGTGCCAGCACCGACAGGGGGCGAGGGGAGACCCAGTACTTC. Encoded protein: CASTDRGRGETQYF.

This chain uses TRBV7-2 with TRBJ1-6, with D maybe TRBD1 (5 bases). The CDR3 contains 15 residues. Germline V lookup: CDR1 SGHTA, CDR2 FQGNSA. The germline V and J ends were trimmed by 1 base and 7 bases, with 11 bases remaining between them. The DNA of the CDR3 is TGTGCCAGCAGCTTAGAGCGGGGGGGGAATTCACCCCTCCACTTT. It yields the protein CASSLERGGNSPLHF.

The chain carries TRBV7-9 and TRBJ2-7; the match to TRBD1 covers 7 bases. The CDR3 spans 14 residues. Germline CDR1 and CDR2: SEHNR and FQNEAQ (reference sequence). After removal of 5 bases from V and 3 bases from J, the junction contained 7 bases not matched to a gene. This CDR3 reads CASSDANRGYEQYF. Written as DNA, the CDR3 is TGTGCCAGCAGCGATGCGAACAGGGGCTACGAGCAGTACTTC.

CDR3 loop: CASSLGPGVVEKLFF. CDR3 bases: TGTGCCAGCAGTCTAGGACCAGGGGTAGTTGAAAAACTGTTTTTT. The genes are TRBV28 and TRBJ1-4, with a possible D match to TRBD1 (6 bases). Germline CDR1 reads MDHEN; CDR2 reads SYDVKM. CDR3 size: 15 residues. V lost 5 bases and J lost 7, with 17 bases in between.

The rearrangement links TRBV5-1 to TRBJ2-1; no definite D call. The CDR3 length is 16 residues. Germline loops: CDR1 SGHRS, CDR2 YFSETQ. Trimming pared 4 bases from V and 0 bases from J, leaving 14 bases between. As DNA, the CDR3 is TGCGCCAGCAGCCCCGGTGGGAAAAGCTCCTACAATGAGCAGTTCTTC. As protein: CASSPGGKSSYNEQFF.

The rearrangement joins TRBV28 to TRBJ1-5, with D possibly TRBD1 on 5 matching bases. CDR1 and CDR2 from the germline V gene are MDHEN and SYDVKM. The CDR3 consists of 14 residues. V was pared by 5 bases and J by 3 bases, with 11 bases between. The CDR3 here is CASSTDNNNQPQHF. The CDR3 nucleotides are TGTGCCAGCAGTACGGACAACAACAATCAGCCCCAGCATTTT. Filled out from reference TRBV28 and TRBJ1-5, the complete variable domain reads DVKVTQSSRYLVKRTGEKVFLECVQDMDHENMFWYRQDPGLGLRLIYFSYDVKMKEKGDIPEGYSVSREKKERFSLILESASTNQTSMYLCASSTDNNNQPQHFGDGTRLSIL.

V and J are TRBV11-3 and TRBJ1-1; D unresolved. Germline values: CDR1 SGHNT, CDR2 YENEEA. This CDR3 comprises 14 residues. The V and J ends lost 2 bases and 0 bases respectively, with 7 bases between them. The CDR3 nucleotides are TGTGCCAGCAGCTTAAGCGGAATGAACACTGAAGCTTTCTTT. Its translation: CASSLSGMNTEAFF.

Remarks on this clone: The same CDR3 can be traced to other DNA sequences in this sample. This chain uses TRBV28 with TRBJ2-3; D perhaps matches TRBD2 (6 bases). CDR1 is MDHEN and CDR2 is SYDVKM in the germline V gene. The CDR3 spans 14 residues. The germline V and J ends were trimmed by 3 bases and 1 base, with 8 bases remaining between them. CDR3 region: CASSFLAGTDTQYF. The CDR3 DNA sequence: TGTGCCAGCAGTTTTTTAGCGGGCACAGATACGCAGTATTTT.

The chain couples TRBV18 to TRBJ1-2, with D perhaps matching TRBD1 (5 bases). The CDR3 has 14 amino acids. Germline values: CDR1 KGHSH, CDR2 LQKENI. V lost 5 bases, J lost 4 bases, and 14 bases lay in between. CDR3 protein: CASSSTAPSYGYTF. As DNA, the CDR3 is TGTGCCAGCTCATCGACAGCCCCCTCCTATGGCTACACCTTC.

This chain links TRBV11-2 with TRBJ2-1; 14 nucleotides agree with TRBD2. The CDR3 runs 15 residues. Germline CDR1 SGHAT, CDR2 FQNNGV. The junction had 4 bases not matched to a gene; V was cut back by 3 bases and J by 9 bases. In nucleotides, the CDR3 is TGTGCCAGCAGCTTGGGGACTAGCGGGGGCTCTGAGCAGTTCTTC. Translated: CASSLGTSGGSEQFF.

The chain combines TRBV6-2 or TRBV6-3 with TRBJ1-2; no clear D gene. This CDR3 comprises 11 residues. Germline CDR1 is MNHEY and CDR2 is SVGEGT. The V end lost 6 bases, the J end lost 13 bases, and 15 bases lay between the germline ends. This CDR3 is CASSPWGVLTF. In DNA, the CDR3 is TGTGCCAGCAGCCCTTGGGGTGTTCTCACCTTC.

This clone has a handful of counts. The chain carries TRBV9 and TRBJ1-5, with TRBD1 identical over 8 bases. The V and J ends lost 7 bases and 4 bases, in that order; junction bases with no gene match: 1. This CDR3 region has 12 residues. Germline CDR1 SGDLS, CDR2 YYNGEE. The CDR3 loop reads CASGQGNQPQHF. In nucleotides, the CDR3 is TGTGCCAGCGGACAGGGAAATCAGCCCCAGCATTTT.

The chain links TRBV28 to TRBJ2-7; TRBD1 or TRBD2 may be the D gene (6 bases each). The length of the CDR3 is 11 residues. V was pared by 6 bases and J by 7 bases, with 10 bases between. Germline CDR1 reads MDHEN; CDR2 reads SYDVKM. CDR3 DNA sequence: TGTGCCAGCAGCCGAGGGGGGGAGCAGTACTTC. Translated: CASSRGGEQYF.

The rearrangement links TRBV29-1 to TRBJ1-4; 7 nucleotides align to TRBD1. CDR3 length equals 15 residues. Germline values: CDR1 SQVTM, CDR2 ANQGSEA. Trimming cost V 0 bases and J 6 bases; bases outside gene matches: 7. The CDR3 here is CSVEDPTGYDEKLFF. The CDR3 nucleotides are TGCAGCGTTGAAGATCCGACAGGGTATGATGAAAAACTGTTTTTT.

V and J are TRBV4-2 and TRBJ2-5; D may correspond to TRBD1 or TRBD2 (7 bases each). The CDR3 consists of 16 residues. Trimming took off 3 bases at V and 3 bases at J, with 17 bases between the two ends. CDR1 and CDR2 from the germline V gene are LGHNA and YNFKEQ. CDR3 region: CASSQLQGGLKETQYF. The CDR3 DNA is TGTGCCAGCAGCCAGCTTCAGGGGGGGCTAAAAGAGACCCAGTACTTC.

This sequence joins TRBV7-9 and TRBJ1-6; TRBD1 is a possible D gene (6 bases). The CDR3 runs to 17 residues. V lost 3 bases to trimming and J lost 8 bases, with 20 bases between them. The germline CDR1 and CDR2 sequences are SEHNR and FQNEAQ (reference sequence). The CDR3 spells CASSFVILQGNDSPLHF. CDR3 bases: TGTGCCAGCAGCTTCGTCATATTACAGGGTAACGATTCACCCCTCCACTTT.

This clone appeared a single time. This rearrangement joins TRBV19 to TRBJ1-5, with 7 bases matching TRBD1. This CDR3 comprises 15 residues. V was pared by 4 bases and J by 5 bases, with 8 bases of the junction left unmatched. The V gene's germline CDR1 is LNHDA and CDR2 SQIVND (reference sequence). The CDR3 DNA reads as TGTGCCAGTAGTACCAGACAGGGCGCCCATCAGCCCCAGCATTTT. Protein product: CASSTRQGAHQPQHF.

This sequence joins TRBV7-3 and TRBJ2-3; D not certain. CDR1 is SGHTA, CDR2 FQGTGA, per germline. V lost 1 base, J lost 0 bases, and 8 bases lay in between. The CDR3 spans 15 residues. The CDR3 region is CASSLRAASTDTQYF. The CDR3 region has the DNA TGTGCCAGCAGCTTAAGGGCAGCTAGCACAGATACGCAGTATTTT.

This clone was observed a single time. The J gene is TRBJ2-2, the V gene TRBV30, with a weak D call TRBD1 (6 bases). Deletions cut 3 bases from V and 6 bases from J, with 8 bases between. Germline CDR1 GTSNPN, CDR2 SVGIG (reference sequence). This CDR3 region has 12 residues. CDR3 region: CAWSSGAGELFF. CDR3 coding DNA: TGTGCCTGGAGCTCAGGGGCCGGGGAGCTGTTTTTT.

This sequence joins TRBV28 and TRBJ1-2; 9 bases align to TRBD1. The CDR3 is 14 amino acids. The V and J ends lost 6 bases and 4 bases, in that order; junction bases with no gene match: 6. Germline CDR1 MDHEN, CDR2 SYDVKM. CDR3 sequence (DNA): TGTGCCAGCAGGCCGACAGGGGGGACCTATGGCTACACCTTC. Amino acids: CASRPTGGTYGYTF.

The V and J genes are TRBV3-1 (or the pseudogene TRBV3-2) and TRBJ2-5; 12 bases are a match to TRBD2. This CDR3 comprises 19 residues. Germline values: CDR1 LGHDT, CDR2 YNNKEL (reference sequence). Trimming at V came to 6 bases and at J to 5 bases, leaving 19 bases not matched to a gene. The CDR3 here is CASSLRTSGARWGGETQYF. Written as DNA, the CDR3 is TGTGCCAGCAGTCTAAGGACTAGCGGGGCCCGGTGGGGAGGGGAGACCCAGTACTTC.

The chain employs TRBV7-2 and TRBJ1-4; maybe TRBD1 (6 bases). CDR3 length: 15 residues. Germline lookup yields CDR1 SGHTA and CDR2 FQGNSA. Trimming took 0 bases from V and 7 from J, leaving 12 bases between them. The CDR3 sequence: CASSLAWGAGEKLFF. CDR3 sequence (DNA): TGTGCCAGCAGCTTAGCGTGGGGGGCGGGTGAAAAACTGTTTTTT.

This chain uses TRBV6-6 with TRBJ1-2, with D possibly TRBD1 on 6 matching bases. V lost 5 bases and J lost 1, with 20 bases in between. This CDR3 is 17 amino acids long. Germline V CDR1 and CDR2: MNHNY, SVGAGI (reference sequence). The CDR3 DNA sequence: TGTGCCAGCAGTCGGGGGACGACAGGTCGGGGTAACTATGGCTACACCTTC. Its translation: CASSRGTTGRGNYGYTF.

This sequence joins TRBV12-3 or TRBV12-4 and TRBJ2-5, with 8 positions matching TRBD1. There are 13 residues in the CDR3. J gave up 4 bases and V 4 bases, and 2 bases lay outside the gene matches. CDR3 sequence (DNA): TGTGCCAGCAGTTGGACAGGGAGAGAGACCCAGTACTTC. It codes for CASSWTGRETQYF.

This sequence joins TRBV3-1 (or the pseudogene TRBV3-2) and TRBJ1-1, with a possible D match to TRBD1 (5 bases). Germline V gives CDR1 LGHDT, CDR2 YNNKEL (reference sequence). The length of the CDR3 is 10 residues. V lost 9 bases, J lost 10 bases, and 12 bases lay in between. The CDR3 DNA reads TGTGCCAGGAGGACAAGGAGAGCTTTCTTT. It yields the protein CARRTRRAFF.

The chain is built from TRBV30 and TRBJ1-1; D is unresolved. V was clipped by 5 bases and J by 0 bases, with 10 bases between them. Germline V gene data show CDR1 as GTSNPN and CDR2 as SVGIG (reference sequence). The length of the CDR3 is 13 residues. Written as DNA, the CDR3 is TGTGCCTGGGAGGAGATTTTGAACACTGAAGCTTTCTTT. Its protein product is CAWEEILNTEAFF.

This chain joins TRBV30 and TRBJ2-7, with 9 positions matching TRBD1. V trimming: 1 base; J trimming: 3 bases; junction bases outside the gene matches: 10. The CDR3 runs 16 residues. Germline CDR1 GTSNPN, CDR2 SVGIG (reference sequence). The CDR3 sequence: CAWSGSRDRVYYEQYF. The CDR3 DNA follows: TGTGCCTGGAGTGGAAGCCGGGACAGGGTGTACTACGAGCAGTACTTC.